A single sample gave rise to the 22 T cell receptor beta chains below, sequenced in a study of T cell repertoires in ileal Crohn's disease. Time point in this sample: inflamed ileum from the surgical specimen. Libraries were prepared by immunoSEQ multiplex PCR; TCRdb keeps only in-frame clonotypes and omits some of them. The sample lists roughly 17,000 clones; roughly 90% were seen once. The sequenced material came from ileal tissue. The source of these receptors is an adult with Crohn's disease.

The rearrangement uses TRBV5-6 and TRBJ2-7; a weak D match, TRBD1 (6 bases). CDR3 length equals 12 residues. V lost 3 bases to trimming and J lost 3 bases, with 7 bases between them. Per the germline V gene, CDR1 is SGHDT and CDR2 is YYEEEE. CDR3: CASSSRGYEQYF. CDR3 DNA sequence: TGTGCCAGCAGCTCCAGGGGCTACGAGCAGTACTTC.

The rearrangement joins TRBV11-2 to TRBJ1-6, with TRBD1 identical over 8 bases. J lost 7 bases, V lost 3 bases, and 8 bases had no gene match. CDR1 and CDR2 from the germline V gene are SGHAT and FQNNGV. The CDR3 consists of 16 residues. The CDR3 is CASSLAGGSGNSPLHF. The DNA for the CDR3 is TGTGCCAGCAGCTTGGCAGGGGGCTCGGGGAATTCACCCCTCCACTTT.

This clone was recorded only once. The chain uses TRBV5-1 and TRBJ1-1; D is undetermined. Looked up from germline, CDR1 is SGHRS and CDR2 is YFSETQ. The CDR3 contains 12 residues. Trimming took off 2 bases at V and 5 bases at J, with 7 bases between the two ends. For the CDR3, the DNA is TGCGCCAGCAGCTTTACGGGGACTGAAGCTTTCTTT. This sequence encodes CASSFTGTEAFF. The full variable domain, completed using reference TRBV5-1 and TRBJ1-1, is KAGVTQTPRYLIKTRGQQVTLSCSPISGHRSVSWYQQTPGQGLQFLFEYFSETQRNKGNFPGRFSGRQFSNSRSEMNVSTLELGDSALYLCASSFTGTEAFFGQGTRLTVV.

The rearrangement links TRBV7-4 to TRBJ2-3; 7 positions match TRBD1. The junction had 6 bases not matched to a gene; V was cut back by 3 bases and J by 0 bases. In germline, CDR1 is SGHVT, CDR2 SQSDAQ. The CDR3 spans 16 residues. For the CDR3, the DNA is TGTGCCAGCAGCTTGCAGGACAGGACCAGCACAGATACGCAGTATTTT. It yields the protein CASSLQDRTSTDTQYF.

This sequence joins TRBV5-4 and TRBJ2-2; 8 bases align to TRBD2. The CDR3 is 16 amino acids. Unmatched junction bases numbered 9, after V lost 4 bases and J lost 4 bases. The germline V gene has CDR1 SGHNT and CDR2 YYREEE (reference sequence). DNA of the CDR3: TGTGCCAGCAGCCGCGGCGGGGGGCGCGTCACCGGGGAGCTGTTTTTT. Translated, it gives CASSRGGGRVTGELFF.

The chain couples TRBV5-6 to TRBJ1-1; D gene unclear. The V gene lost 5 bases and the J gene lost 3 bases, with 8 bases spanning the gap. Germline V gene sequence: CDR1 SGHDT, CDR2 YYEEEE. This CDR3 region has 12 residues. CDR3 sequence: CASSLGHTEAFF. Written as DNA, the CDR3 is TGTGCCAGCAGTCTGGGTCACACTGAAGCTTTCTTT. Full variable domain (outside the CDR3, taken from reference TRBV5-6 and TRBJ1-1): DAGVTQSPTHLIKTRGQQVTLRCSPKSGHDTVSWYQQALGQGPQFIFQYYEEEERQRGNFPDRFSGHQFPNYSSELNVNALLLGDSALYLCASSLGHTEAFFGQGTRLTVV.

This clone was observed a single time. The rearrangement joins TRBV25-1 to TRBJ2-5, with 8 bases fitting TRBD1. The trim removed 8 bases at V and 5 bases at J, leaving 4 bases unmatched. Germline V gene data show CDR1 as MGHDK and CDR2 as SYGVNS. This CDR3 region has 12 residues. For the CDR3, the DNA is TGTGCCAGCGGACAGGGAAGTGAGACCCAGTACTTC. This sequence encodes CASGQGSETQYF.

This chain uses TRBV28 with TRBJ2-1; D perhaps matches TRBD2 (5 bases). V was shortened by 5 bases and J by 0 bases, with 11 bases between the two germline ends. This CDR3 is built from 15 residues. Germline V CDR1 and CDR2: MDHEN, SYDVKM. CDR3 sequence reads: CASSPERSSYNEQFF. CDR3 nucleotides: TGTGCCAGCAGTCCCGAGCGGAGCTCCTACAATGAGCAGTTCTTC.

The rearrangement joins TRBV12-5 to TRBJ2-2, with D possibly being TRBD2 (5 bases). Germline loops: CDR1 LGHNT, CDR2 FRNRAP. There are 12 residues in the CDR3. Between the trimmed V and J ends, which lost 1 base and 8 bases, there was a span of 5 bases. The CDR3 reads CASGLERGELFF. The CDR3 bases are TGTGCTAGTGGTTTGGAGCGGGGGGAGCTGTTTTTT. Full variable domain (missing parts from reference TRBV12-5 and TRBJ2-2): DARVTQTPRHKVTEMGQEVTMRCQPILGHNTVFWYRQTMMQGLELLAYFRNRAPLDDSGMPKDRFSAEMPDATLATLKIQPSEPRDSAVYFCASGLERGELFFGEGSRLTVL.

The V and J genes are TRBV13 and TRBJ1-6; D uncertain. The CDR3 spans 15 residues. Germline CDR1 reads PRHDT; CDR2 reads FYEKMQ (reference sequence). Between the trimmed V and J ends, which lost 2 bases and 9 bases, there was a span of 14 bases. In DNA, the CDR3 is TGTGCCAGCAGCTTACAAGTGGGCACGGGTTCACCCCTCCACTTT. The encoded protein is CASSLQVGTGSPLHF. Full variable domain (rest looked up from reference TRBV13 and TRBJ1-6): AAGVIQSPRHLIKEKRETATLKCYPIPRHDTVYWYQQGPGQDPQFLISFYEKMQSDKGSIPDRFSAQQFSDYHSELNMSSLELGDSALYFCASSLQVGTGSPLHFGNGTRLTVT.

This clone has just one count. The chain joins TRBV19 to TRBJ2-5; the match to TRBD2 covers 7 bases. The length of the CDR3 is 15 residues. Germline CDR1 is LNHDA and CDR2 is SQIVND (reference sequence). Trimming at V came to 5 bases and at J to 3 bases, leaving 9 bases not matched to a gene. The CDR3 nucleotides are TGTGCCAGTAGTTCCCCTACGGCGGGGGAAGAGACCCAGTACTTC. This sequence encodes CASSSPTAGEETQYF.

This chain joins TRBV11-2 and TRBJ2-1; D is ambiguous. Germline V gene sequence: CDR1 SGHAT, CDR2 FQNNGV. The CDR3 contains 11 residues. The germline V and J ends were trimmed by 5 bases and 12 bases, with 11 bases remaining between them. CDR3 region: CASSGLSAQFF. CDR3 DNA sequence: TGTGCCAGCAGCGGTTTGAGCGCGCAGTTCTTC.

The chain uses TRBV28 and TRBJ2-7; TRBD1 agrees at 10 bases. CDR3 size: 19 residues. Germline V lookup: CDR1 MDHEN, CDR2 SYDVKM. V dropped 6 bases and J dropped 7; count of bases not matched to a gene: 24. The CDR3 loop is CASSPLGTGVLLSPLEQYF. DNA of the CDR3: TGTGCCAGCAGCCCCCTTGGGACAGGGGTGCTCCTGAGCCCACTGGAGCAGTACTTC.

The genes are TRBV11-2 and TRBJ1-3; D is perhaps TRBD1 (5 bases). Germline V gives CDR1 SGHAT, CDR2 FQNNGV. This CDR3 region has 15 residues. The V end was cut by 7 bases, the J end by 4 bases, with 17 bases between. CDR3 protein: CASTGIGGRGNTIYF. DNA for the CDR3: TGTGCCAGCACCGGCATTGGGGGGAGAGGAAACACCATATATTTT.

The DNA of the CDR3 is TGTGCTAGTGGCTTCGCGGGGGGGACCGGGGAGCTGTTTTTT. Its protein is CASGFAGGTGELFF. The chain recombines TRBV12-5 with TRBJ2-2; 9 nucleotides align to TRBD2. With 6 bases clipped from V and 5 bases from J, the junction kept 4 bases outside the gene matches. This CDR3 comprises 14 residues. From germline, CDR1 is LGHNT and CDR2 FRNRAP.

This clone was detected only once. The V and J genes are TRBV28 and TRBJ1-1; 8 positions agree with TRBD1. Per germline, CDR1 MDHEN and CDR2 SYDVKM. With 3 bases clipped from V and 2 bases from J, the junction kept 5 bases outside the gene matches. This CDR3 spans 15 amino acids. CDR3 sequence: CASSFSGGGNTEAFF. The CDR3 DNA reads as TGTGCCAGCAGTTTCTCAGGGGGCGGAAACACTGAAGCTTTCTTT.

The chain carries TRBV9 and TRBJ1-2; 9 bases agree with TRBD1. The CDR3 consists of 14 residues. With 4 bases clipped from V and 6 bases from J, the junction kept 7 bases outside the gene matches. The germline V gene encodes CDR1 SGDLS and CDR2 YYNGEE. The CDR3 loop reads CASSYGQGRDGYTF. The DNA for the CDR3 is TGTGCCAGCAGCTATGGACAGGGGAGGGATGGCTACACCTTC.

The chain employs TRBV6-1 and TRBJ1-2; D not resolved. The CDR3 sequence is 11 residues long. V lost 3 bases, J lost 8 bases, and 7 bases lay in between. Looked up from germline, CDR1 is MNHNS and CDR2 is SASEGT. CDR3 sequence: CASSERWGYTF. Written as DNA, the CDR3 is TGTGCCAGCAGTGAGCGCTGGGGCTACACCTTC.

On this clone: Additional DNA sequences in this sample encode the identical CDR3. This chain links TRBV28 with TRBJ2-2; perhaps D is TRBD1 or TRBD2 (5 bases each). The V end lost 6 bases, the J end lost 3 bases, and 17 bases lay between the germline ends. The CDR3 is 16 amino acids. CDR1 and CDR2 from the germline V gene are MDHEN and SYDVKM. CDR3 sequence reads: CASRTPRGGDTGELFF. CDR3 DNA sequence: TGTGCCAGCAGGACCCCGAGGGGTGGGGACACCGGGGAGCTGTTTTTT. Variable domain in full (rest from reference TRBV28 and TRBJ2-2): DVKVTQSSRYLVKRTGEKVFLECVQDMDHENMFWYRQDPGLGLRLIYFSYDVKMKEKGDIPEGYSVSREKKERFSLILESASTNQTSMYLCASRTPRGGDTGELFFGEGSRLTVL.

This chain connects TRBV9 to TRBJ1-1; TRBD1 aligns across 9 bases. The ends lost 4 bases at V and 5 bases at J; junction bases unmatched: 9. Germline V gene lookup returns CDR1 SGDLS and CDR2 YYNGEE. This CDR3 spans 15 amino acids. CDR3 bases: TGTGCCAGCAGCTACTTAGGACAGGGGTGGACTGAAGCTTTCTTT. It encodes CASSYLGQGWTEAFF.

The chain carries TRBV19 and TRBJ2-7; a weak D match, TRBD1 (6 bases). This CDR3 region has 14 residues. Trimming removed 6 bases at V and 3 bases at J, with 15 bases between. CDR1 and CDR2 from the germline V gene are LNHDA and SQIVND (reference sequence). CDR3 protein: CASSHGTLNYEQYF. The DNA for the CDR3 is TGTGCCAGTAGCCACGGGACACTAAACTACGAGCAGTACTTC.

CDR3 sequence reads: CASSLSFSGGYNEQFF. Here the CDR3 DNA reads TGTGCCAGCAGTTTATCGTTTAGCGGGGGTTACAATGAGCAGTTCTTC. The chain carries TRBV27 and TRBJ2-1, with TRBD2 matching 9 bases. Germline-derived CDR1 and CDR2 are MNHEY and SMNVEV (reference sequence). The CDR3 is made up of 16 amino acids. The J segment lost 4 bases and the V segment lost 0 bases, leaving 4 bases of the junction unmatched.